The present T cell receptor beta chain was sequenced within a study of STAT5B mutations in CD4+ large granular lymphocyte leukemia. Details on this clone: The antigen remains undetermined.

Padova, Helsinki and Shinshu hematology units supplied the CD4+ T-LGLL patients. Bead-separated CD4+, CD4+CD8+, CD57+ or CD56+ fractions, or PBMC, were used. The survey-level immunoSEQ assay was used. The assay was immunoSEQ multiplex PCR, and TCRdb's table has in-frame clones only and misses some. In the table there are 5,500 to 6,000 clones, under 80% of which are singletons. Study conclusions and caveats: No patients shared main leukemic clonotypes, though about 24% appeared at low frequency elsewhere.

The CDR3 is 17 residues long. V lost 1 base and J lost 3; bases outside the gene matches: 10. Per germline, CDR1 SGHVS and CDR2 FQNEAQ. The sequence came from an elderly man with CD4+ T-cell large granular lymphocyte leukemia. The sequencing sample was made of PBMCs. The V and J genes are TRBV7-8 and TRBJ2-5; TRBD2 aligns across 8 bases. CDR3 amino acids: CASSLVSRGAWEETQYF. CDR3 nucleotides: TGTGCCAGCAGCTTAGTGTCGCGGGGGGCTTGGGAAGAGACCCAGTACTTC.